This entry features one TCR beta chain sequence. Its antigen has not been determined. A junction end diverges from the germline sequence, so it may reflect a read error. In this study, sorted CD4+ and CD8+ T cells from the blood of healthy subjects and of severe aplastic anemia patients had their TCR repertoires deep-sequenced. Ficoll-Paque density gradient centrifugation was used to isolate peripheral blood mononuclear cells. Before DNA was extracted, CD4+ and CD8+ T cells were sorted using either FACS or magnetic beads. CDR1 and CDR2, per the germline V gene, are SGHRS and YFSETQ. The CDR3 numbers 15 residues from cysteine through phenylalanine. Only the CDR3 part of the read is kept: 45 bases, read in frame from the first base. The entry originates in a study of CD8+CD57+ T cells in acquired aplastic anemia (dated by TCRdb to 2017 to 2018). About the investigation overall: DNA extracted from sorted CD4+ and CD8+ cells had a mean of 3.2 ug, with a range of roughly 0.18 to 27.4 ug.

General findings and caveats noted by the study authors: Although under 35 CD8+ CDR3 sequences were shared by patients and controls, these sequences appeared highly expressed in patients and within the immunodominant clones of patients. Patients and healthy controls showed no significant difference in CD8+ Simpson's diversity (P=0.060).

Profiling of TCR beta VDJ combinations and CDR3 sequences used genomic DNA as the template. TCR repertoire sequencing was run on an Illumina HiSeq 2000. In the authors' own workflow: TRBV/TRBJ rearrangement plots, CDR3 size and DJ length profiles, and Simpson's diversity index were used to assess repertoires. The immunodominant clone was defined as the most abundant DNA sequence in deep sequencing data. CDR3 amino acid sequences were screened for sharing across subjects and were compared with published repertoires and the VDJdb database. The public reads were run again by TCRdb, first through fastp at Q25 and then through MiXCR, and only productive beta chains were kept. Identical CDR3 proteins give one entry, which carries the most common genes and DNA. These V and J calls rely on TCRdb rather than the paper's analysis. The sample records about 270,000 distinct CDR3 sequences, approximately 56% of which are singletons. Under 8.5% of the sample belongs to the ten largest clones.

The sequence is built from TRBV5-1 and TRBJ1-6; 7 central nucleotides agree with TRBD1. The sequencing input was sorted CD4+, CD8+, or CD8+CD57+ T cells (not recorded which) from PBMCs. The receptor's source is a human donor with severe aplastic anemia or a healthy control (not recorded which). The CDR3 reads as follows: CASSSTGQSNSPLHF. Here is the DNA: TGTGCCAGCAGCTCCACGGGACAGTCAAATTCACCCCTCCACTTT.